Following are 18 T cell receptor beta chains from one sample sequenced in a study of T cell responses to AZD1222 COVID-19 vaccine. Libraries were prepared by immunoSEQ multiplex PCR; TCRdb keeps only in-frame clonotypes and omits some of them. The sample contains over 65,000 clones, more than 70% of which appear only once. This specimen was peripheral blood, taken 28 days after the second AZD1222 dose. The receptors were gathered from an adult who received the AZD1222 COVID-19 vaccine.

In DNA, the CDR3 is TGTGCCAGCAGCTTAGAAAACGGGGAGCTGTTTTTT. It specifies CASSLENGELFF. The chain uses TRBV11-3 and TRBJ2-2; no clear D gene. Germline V gene lookup returns CDR1 SGHNT and CDR2 YENEEA. The CDR3 is 12 residues long. Trimming took off 0 bases at V and 7 bases at J, with 3 bases between the two ends.

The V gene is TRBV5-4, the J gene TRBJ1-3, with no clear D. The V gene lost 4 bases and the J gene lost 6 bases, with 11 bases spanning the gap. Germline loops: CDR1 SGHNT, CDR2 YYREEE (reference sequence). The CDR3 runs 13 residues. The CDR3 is CASSTDSANTIYF. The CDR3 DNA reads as TGTGCCAGCAGCACGGACTCCGCAAACACCATATATTTT.

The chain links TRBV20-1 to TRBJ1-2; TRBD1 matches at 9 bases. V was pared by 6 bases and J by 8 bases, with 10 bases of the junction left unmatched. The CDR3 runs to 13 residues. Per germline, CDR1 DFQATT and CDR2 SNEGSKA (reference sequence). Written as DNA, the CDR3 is TGCAGTGCCAGTTCCGGGACAGGGAAAGGCTACACCTTC. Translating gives CSASSGTGKGYTF.

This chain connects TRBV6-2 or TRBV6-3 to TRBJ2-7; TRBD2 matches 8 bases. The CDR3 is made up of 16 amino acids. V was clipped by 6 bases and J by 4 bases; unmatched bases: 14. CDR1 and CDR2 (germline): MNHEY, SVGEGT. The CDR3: CASSLNGLAGTYEQYF. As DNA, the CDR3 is TGTGCCAGCAGCCTAAACGGACTAGCCGGGACATACGAGCAGTACTTC.

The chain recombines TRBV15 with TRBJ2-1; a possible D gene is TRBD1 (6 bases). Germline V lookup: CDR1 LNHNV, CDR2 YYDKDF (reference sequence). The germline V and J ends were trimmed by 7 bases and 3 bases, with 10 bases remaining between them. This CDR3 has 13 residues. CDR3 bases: TGTGCCACCACTGAGGACAGCTACAATGAGCAGTTCTTC. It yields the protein CATTEDSYNEQFF.

CDR3 sequence reads: CASSYTDTLGSPLHF. The CDR3 DNA reads as TGTGCCAGCAGTTACACCGACACATTGGGTTCACCCCTCCACTTT. J is TRBJ1-6 and V is TRBV6-5; D is undetermined. This CDR3 is built from 15 residues. Germline V gene lookup returns CDR1 MNHEY and CDR2 SVGAGI. Trimming took 2 bases from V and 9 from J, leaving 14 bases between them.

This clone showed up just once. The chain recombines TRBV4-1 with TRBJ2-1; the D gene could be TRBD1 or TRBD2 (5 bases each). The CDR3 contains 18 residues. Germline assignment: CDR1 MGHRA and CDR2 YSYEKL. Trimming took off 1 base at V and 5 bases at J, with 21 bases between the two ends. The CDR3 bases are TGCGCCAGCAGCCAAGGTTGGGCAGGGACGGCCGCAAACAATGAGCAGTTCTTC. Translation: CASSQGWAGTAANNEQFF.

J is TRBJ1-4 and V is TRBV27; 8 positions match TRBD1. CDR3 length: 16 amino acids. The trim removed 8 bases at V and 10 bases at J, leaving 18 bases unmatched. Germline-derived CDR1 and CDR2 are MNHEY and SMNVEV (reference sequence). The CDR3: CASGPGGGGPHGKLFF. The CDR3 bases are TGTGCCAGCGGACCAGGGGGCGGCGGACCCCATGGAAAACTGTTTTTT.

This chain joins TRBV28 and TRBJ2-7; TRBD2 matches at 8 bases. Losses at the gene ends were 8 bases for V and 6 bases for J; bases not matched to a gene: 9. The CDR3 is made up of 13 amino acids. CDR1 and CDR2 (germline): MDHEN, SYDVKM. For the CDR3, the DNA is TGTGCCAGCCGGGAGGGGCAAGTTAGCGAGCAGTACTTC. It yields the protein CASREGQVSEQYF. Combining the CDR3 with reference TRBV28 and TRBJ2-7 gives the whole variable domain DVKVTQSSRYLVKRTGEKVFLECVQDMDHENMFWYRQDPGLGLRLIYFSYDVKMKEKGDIPEGYSVSREKKERFSLILESASTNQTSMYLCASREGQVSEQYFGPGTRLTVT.

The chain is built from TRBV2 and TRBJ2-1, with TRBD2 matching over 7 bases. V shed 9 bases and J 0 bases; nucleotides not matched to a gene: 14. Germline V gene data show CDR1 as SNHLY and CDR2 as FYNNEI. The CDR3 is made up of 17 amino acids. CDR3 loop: CASTPRLAASSYNEQFF. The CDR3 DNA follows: TGTGCCAGTACCCCGAGGCTAGCGGCAAGCTCCTACAATGAGCAGTTCTTC. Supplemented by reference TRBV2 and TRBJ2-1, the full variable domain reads EPEVTQTPSHQVTQMGQEVILRCVPISNHLYFYWYRQILGQKVEFLVSFYNNEISEKSEIFDDQFSVERPDGSNFTLKIRSTKLEDSAMYFCASTPRLAASSYNEQFFGPGTRLTVL.

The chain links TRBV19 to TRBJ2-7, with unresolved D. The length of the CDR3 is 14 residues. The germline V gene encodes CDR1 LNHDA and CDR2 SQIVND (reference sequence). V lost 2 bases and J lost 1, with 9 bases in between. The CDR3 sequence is CASSISGSSYEQYF. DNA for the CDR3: TGTGCCAGTAGTATATCAGGCAGTTCCTACGAGCAGTACTTC.

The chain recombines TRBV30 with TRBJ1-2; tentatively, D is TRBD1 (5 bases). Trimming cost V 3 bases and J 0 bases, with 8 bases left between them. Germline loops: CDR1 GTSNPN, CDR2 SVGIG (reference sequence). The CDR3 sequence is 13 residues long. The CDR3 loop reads CAWRGRANYGYTF. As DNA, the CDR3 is TGTGCCTGGAGGGGCAGGGCTAACTATGGCTACACCTTC.

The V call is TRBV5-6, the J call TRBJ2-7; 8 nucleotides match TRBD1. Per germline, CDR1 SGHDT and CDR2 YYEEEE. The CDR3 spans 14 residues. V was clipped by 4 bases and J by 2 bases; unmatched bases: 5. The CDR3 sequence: CASSRTGTPYEQYV. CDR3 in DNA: TGTGCCAGCAGCCGGACAGGGACACCCTACGAGCAGTACGTC.

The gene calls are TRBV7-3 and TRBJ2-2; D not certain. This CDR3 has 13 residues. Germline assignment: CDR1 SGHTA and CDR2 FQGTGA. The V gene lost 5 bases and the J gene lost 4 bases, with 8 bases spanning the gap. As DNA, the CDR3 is TGTGCCAGCAGCCCCGCCCTCACCGGGGAGCTGTTTTTT. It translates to CASSPALTGELFF.

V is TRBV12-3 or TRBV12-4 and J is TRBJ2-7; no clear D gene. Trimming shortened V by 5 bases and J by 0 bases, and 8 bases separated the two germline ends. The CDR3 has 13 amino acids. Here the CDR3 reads CASSLDGSYEQYF. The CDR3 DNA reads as TGTGCCAGCAGTCTTGACGGCTCCTACGAGCAGTACTTC.

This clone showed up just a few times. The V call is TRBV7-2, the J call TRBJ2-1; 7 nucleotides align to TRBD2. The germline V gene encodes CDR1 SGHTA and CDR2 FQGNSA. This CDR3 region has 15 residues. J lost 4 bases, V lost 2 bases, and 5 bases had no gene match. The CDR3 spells CASSLLAGVYNEQFF. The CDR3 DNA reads TGTGCCAGCAGCTTATTGGCGGGGGTGTACAATGAGCAGTTCTTC.

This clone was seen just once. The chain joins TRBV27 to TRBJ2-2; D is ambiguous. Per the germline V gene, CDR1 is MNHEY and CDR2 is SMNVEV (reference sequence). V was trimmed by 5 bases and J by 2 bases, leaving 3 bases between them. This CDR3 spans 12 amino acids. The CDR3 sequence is CASSRNTGELFF. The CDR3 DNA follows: TGTGCCAGCAGTCGTAACACCGGGGAGCTGTTTTTT.

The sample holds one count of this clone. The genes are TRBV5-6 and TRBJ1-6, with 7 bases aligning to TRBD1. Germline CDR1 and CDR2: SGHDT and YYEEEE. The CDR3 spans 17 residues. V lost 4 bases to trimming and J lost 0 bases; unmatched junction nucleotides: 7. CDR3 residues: CASSTGTVSSYNSPLHF. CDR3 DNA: TGTGCCAGCAGCACGGGGACAGTTTCCTCCTATAATTCACCCCTCCACTTT.